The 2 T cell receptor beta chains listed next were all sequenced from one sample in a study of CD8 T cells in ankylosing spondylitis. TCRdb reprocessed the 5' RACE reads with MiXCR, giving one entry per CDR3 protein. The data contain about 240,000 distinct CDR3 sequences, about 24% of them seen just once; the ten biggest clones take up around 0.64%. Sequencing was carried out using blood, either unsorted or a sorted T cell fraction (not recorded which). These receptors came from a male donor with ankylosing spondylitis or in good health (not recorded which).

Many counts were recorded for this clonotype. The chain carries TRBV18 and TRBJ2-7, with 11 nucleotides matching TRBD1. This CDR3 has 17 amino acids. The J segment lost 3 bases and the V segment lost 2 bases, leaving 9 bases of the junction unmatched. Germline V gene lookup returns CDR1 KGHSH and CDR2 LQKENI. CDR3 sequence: CASSPIISGTGGYEQYF. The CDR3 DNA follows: TGTGCCAGCTCACCAATCATCTCCGGGACAGGGGGCTACGAGCAGTACTTC.

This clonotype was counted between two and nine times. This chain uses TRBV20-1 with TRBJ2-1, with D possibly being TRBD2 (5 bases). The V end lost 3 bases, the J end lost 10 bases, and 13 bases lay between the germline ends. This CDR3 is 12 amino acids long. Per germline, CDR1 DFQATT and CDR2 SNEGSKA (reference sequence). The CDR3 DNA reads TGCAGTGCTAGTGGCGGGCTGGAAGAGCAGTTCTTC. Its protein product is CSASGGLEEQFF.